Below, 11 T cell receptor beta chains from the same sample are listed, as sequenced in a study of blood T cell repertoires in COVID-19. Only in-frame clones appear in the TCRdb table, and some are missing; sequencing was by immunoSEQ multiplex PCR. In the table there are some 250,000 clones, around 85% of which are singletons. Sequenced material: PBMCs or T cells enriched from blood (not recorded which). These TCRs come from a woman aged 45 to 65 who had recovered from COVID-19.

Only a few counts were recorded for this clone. The CDR3 loop reads CASKDRLAGSGDEQFF. CDR3 bases: TGCGCCAGCAAGGATCGGCTAGCGGGATCGGGGGATGAGCAGTTCTTC. J is TRBJ2-1 and V is TRBV10-2; TRBD2 matches at 9 bases. Germline V gene sequence: CDR1 WSHSY, CDR2 SAAADI. V dropped 7 bases and J dropped 8; count of bases not matched to a gene: 15. CDR3 length: 16 residues.

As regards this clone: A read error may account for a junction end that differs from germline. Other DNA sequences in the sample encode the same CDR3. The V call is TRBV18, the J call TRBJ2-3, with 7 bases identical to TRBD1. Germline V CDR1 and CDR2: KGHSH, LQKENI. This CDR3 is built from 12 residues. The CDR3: CASSPQGDTQYF. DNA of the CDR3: TGTGCCAGCTCCCCACAGGGGGATACGCAGTATTTT.

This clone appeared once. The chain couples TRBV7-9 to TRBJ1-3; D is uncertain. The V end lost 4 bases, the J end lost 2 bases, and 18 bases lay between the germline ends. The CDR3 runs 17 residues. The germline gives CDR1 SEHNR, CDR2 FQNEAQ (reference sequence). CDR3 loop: CASSSPEWAGTGNTIYF. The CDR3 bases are TGTGCCAGCAGCTCCCCAGAATGGGCGGGGACTGGAAACACCATATATTTT.

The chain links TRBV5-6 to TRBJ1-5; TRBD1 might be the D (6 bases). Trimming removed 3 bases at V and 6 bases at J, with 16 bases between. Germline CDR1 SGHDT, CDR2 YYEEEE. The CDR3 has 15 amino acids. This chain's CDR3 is CASSSNRVNSQPQHF. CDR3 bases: TGTGCCAGCAGCTCAAACAGGGTAAATAGTCAGCCCCAGCATTTT.

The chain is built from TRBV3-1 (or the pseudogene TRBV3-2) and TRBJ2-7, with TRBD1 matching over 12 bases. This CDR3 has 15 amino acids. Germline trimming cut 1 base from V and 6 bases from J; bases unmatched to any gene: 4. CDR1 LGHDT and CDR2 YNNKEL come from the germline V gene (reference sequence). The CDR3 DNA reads TGTGCCAGCAGCCAAGCCGGGACAGGGGGCCTCGAGCAGTACTTC. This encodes CASSQAGTGGLEQYF.

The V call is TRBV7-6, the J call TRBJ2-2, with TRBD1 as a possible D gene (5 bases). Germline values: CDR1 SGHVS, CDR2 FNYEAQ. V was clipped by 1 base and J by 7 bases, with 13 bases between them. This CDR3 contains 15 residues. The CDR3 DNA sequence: TGTGCCAGCAGCTTAGGTCAGGGCGGAATCGGGGAGCTGTTTTTT. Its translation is CASSLGQGGIGELFF.

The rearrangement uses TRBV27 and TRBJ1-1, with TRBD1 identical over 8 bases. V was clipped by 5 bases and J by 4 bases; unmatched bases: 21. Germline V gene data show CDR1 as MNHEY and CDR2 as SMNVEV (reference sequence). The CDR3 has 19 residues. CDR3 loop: CASSLHGPGKTGAGTEAFF. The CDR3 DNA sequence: TGTGCCAGCAGTCTCCATGGGCCAGGGAAGACAGGGGCTGGCACTGAAGCTTTCTTT.

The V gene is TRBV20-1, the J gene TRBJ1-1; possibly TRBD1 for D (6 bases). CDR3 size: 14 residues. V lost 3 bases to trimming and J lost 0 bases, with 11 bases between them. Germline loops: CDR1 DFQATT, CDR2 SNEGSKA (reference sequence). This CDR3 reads CSASMGAMNTEAFF. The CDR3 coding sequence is TGCAGTGCTAGTATGGGGGCTATGAACACTGAAGCTTTCTTT.

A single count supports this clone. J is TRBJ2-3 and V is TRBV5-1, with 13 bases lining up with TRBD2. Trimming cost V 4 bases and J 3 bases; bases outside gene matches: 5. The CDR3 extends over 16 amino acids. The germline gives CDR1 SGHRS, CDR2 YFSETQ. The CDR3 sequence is CASSHRLAGGTDTQYF. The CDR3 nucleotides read TGCGCCAGCAGCCACCGACTAGCGGGAGGTACAGATACGCAGTATTTT.

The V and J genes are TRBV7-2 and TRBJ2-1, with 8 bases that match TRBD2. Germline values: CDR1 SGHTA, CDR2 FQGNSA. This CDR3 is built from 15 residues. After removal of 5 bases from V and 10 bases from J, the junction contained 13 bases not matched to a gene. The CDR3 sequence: CASSLGGYSGVEQFF. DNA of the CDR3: TGTGCCAGCAGCCTTGGGGGATATAGCGGGGTCGAGCAGTTCTTC.

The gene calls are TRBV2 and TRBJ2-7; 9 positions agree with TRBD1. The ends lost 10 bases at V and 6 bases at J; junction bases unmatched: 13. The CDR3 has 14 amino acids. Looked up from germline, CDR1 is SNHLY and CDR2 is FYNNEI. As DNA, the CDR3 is TGTGCCACCTGGGGGGGGACAGGGTTTAGCGAGCAGTACTTC. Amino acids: CATWGGTGFSEQYF.